Following are 21 T cell receptor beta chains from one sample sequenced in a study of cytomegalovirus exposure and HLA in healthy donors (dated by TCRdb to about 2017). Preparation of the library involved the immunoSEQ multiplex PCR assay. The table comes from immuneACCESS by way of TCRdb, which keeps in-frame sequences with V and J called. Part of the clones is missing from these tables; in studies checked, under half for an unresolved V gene and the rest for unknown reasons. The sample table contains 150,000 or so clones; only one count was recorded for just under 90% of them. The leading ten clones occupy roughly 6.7% of the sample. Source material: PBMCs. The receptors here all came from a woman aged 30 to 39 in good health and CMV-seropositive.

The J gene is TRBJ1-2, the V gene TRBV15; no firm D call. With 5 bases removed from V and 2 bases from J, the gap between germline ends came to 12 bases. This CDR3 has 14 amino acids. Germline V lookup: CDR1 LNHNV, CDR2 YYDKDF (reference sequence). CDR3 protein: CATSPRGWNYGYTF. The CDR3 DNA reads as TGTGCCACCAGCCCTAGAGGCTGGAACTATGGCTACACCTTC.

The chain recombines TRBV19 with TRBJ2-7, with unresolved D. Deletions cut 5 bases from V and 3 bases from J, with 14 bases between. The CDR3 extends over 14 amino acids. The germline V gene encodes CDR1 LNHDA and CDR2 SQIVND (reference sequence). The CDR3 DNA reads TGTGCCAGTAGTGCAGGTAGTGCGTTCTACGAGCAGTACTTC. Translated, it gives CASSAGSAFYEQYF.

V usage is TRBV15 and J usage is TRBJ1-6, with D unclear. Germline assignment: CDR1 LNHNV and CDR2 YYDKDF (reference sequence). The CDR3 loop spans 13 amino acids. With 1 base removed from V and 14 bases from J, the gap between germline ends came to 12 bases. Here the CDR3 reads CATSRGSAGSLHF. In nucleotides, the CDR3 is TGTGCCACCAGCAGAGGCAGCGCCGGCTCCCTCCACTTT. Drawing the rest from reference TRBV15 and TRBJ1-6, the complete variable domain is DAMVIQNPRYQVTQFGKPVTLSCSQTLNHNVMYWYQQKSSQAPKLLFHYYDKDFNNEADTPDNFQSRRPNTSFCFLDIRSPGLGDTAMYLCATSRGSAGSLHFGNGTRLTVT.

The rearrangement uses TRBV4-1 and TRBJ2-1; 8 bases agree with TRBD2. Trimming cost V 4 bases and J 10 bases; bases outside gene matches: 24. Germline V gene lookup returns CDR1 MGHRA and CDR2 YSYEKL. This CDR3 is built from 19 residues. CDR3 in DNA: TGCGCCAGCAGCCCCAGGATTCCCTTAGGCGGGAGGTTGTCGGGAGAGCAGTTCTTC. This encodes CASSPRIPLGGRLSGEQFF.

V is TRBV6-5 and J is TRBJ2-6; D is perhaps TRBD1 (5 bases). V dropped 4 bases and J dropped 8 bases, with 15 bases sitting between them. Germline V CDR1 and CDR2: MNHEY, SVGAGI. CDR3 size: 15 residues. In DNA, the CDR3 is TGTGCCAGCAGTTTTTATCTCGACAGTTCCAACGTCCTGACTTTC. Its protein is CASSFYLDSSNVLTF.

This chain uses TRBV5-6 with TRBJ2-7; D is uncertain. This CDR3 is 14 amino acids long. Germline CDR1 is SGHDT and CDR2 is YYEEEE. Trimming shortened V by 2 bases and J by 4 bases, and 13 bases separated the two germline ends. The CDR3 DNA sequence: TGTGCCAGCAGCTTAGGTGGGCGACATTACGAGCAGTACTTC. Translation gives CASSLGGRHYEQYF.

This chain connects TRBV5-1 to TRBJ2-7, with a possible D match to TRBD2 (5 bases). This CDR3 has 16 amino acids. Germline V gene lookup returns CDR1 SGHRS and CDR2 YFSETQ. V lost 0 bases and J lost 7, with 20 bases in between. CDR3 coding DNA: TGCGCCAGCAGCTTGGTGGTAGCGATGGGCCCGTGGGAGCAGTACTTC. It is translated as CASSLVVAMGPWEQYF.

CDR3 protein: CASSFSGSEETQYF. The CDR3 nucleotides are TGTGCCAGCAGCTTTAGCGGGAGTGAAGAGACCCAGTACTTC. The J gene is TRBJ2-5, the V gene TRBV5-6, with 9 bases fitting TRBD2. The germline CDR1 and CDR2 sequences are SGHDT and YYEEEE. There are 14 residues in the CDR3. J lost 3 bases, V lost 2 bases, and 2 bases had no gene match. Full variable domain (remainder filled in from reference TRBV5-6 and TRBJ2-5): DAGVTQSPTHLIKTRGQQVTLRCSPKSGHDTVSWYQQALGQGPQFIFQYYEEEERQRGNFPDRFSGHQFPNYSSELNVNALLLGDSALYLCASSFSGSEETQYFGPGTRLLVL.

The chain is built from TRBV29-1 and TRBJ2-2; D gene unclear. The CDR3 is 11 residues long. Per germline, CDR1 SQVTM and CDR2 ANQGSEA. V was pared by 8 bases and J by 7 bases, with 11 bases between. The DNA of the CDR3 is TGCAGCCCCCGTATAAACGGGGAGCTGTTTTTT. This encodes CSPRINGELFF.

The V and J genes are TRBV2 and TRBJ2-1, with D perhaps matching TRBD1 (6 bases). Deletions cut 6 bases from V and 2 bases from J, with 20 bases between. The germline V gene has CDR1 SNHLY and CDR2 FYNNEI. The CDR3 loop spans 17 amino acids. As DNA, the CDR3 is TGTGCCAGCAGCAAGTCCCTATTCCGGACAGCCTACAATGAGCAGTTCTTC. Protein: CASSKSLFRTAYNEQFF.

This rearrangement joins TRBV6-4 to TRBJ2-1, with 10 nucleotides matching TRBD1. Germline V gene sequence: CDR1 MRHNA, CDR2 SNTAGT. The CDR3 extends over 15 amino acids. V lost 0 bases, J lost 8 bases, and 4 bases stayed unmatched. The CDR3 is CASSDSTTGGDEQFF. The CDR3 DNA sequence: TGTGCCAGCAGTGACTCGACGACAGGGGGCGATGAGCAGTTCTTC.

The V gene is TRBV28, the J gene TRBJ2-2; the D gene is possibly TRBD2 (6 bases). This CDR3 has 17 residues. The ends were cut back, 4 bases at V and 3 bases at J, with 18 bases in the middle. The germline V gene has CDR1 MDHEN and CDR2 SYDVKM. The CDR3 bases are TGTGCCAGCAGTTCCCCCCGGGGGATTCGGGACACCGGGGAGCTGTTTTTT. As protein: CASSSPRGIRDTGELFF.

The chain combines TRBV5-1 with TRBJ2-7; no clear D. The CDR3 has 14 residues. In germline, CDR1 is SGHRS, CDR2 YFSETQ. Trimming removed 0 bases from V and 0 bases from J, with 7 bases in between. DNA of the CDR3: TGCGCCAGCAGCTTGGATCCCAGCTCCTACGAGCAGTACTTC. Its translation: CASSLDPSSYEQYF.

This chain joins TRBV19 and TRBJ2-7; 13 nucleotides match TRBD2. This CDR3 spans 14 amino acids. Germline-derived CDR1 and CDR2 are LNHDA and SQIVND (reference sequence). The V gene end was trimmed by 6 bases and the J gene end by 2 bases; junction bases not matched to a gene: 1. The CDR3 DNA sequence: TGTGCCAGTAGCGGGACTAGCGGGACCTACGAGCAGTACTTC. It encodes CASSGTSGTYEQYF. Looking up the rest from reference TRBV19 and TRBJ2-7 gives the full variable domain: DGGITQSPKYLFRKEGQNVTLSCEQNLNHDAMYWYRQDPGQGLRLIYYSQIVNDFQKGDIAEGYSVSREKKESFPLTVTSAQKNPTAFYLCASSGTSGTYEQYFGPGTRLTVT.

V gene TRBV7-8 combines with J gene TRBJ2-1; 7 bases fit TRBD2. CDR1 is SGHVS and CDR2 is FQNEAQ in the germline V gene. The CDR3 spans 14 residues. With 6 bases clipped from V and 7 bases from J, the junction kept 9 bases outside the gene matches. CDR3 DNA sequence: TGTGCCAGCAGTCGTGGACTAGTGCTGAATGAGCAGTTCTTC. Translating gives CASSRGLVLNEQFF.

The chain carries TRBV7-9 and TRBJ2-5, with D possibly TRBD1 on 5 matching bases. Deletions cut 1 base from V and 5 bases from J, with 14 bases between. CDR1 is SEHNR and CDR2 is FQNEAQ in the germline V gene (reference sequence). The CDR3 has 15 amino acids. The CDR3, as DNA: TGTGCCAGCAGCTTAGGGGTAGGGGCCCGGGAGACCCAGTACTTC. Translated: CASSLGVGARETQYF.

The V and J genes are TRBV7-8 and TRBJ2-1; D is ambiguous. The CDR3 extends over 13 amino acids. Germline CDR1 reads SGHVS; CDR2 reads FQNEAQ. The V end was cut by 2 bases, the J end by 4 bases, with 6 bases between. For the CDR3, the DNA is TGTGCCAGCAGCTTAAGCCATTACAATGAGCAGTTCTTC. This gives the protein CASSLSHYNEQFF.

The V and J genes are TRBV25-1 and TRBJ2-2, with 7 positions matching TRBD1. V dropped 0 bases and J dropped 4; count of bases not matched to a gene: 5. Germline V gene sequence: CDR1 MGHDK, CDR2 SYGVNS. This CDR3 is 16 amino acids long. The CDR3 DNA reads TGTGCCAGCAGTGAATATGAGGGGGCTAGCACCGGGGAGCTGTTTTTT. Encoded protein: CASSEYEGASTGELFF.

The chain links TRBV5-6 to TRBJ2-5; 8 positions agree with TRBD1. The germline CDR1 and CDR2 sequences are SGHDT and YYEEEE. With 4 bases clipped from V and 5 bases from J, the junction kept 4 bases outside the gene matches. There are 13 residues in the CDR3. The DNA of the CDR3 is TGTGCCAGCAGCCTATACAGGGGGGAGACCCAGTACTTC. This encodes CASSLYRGETQYF.

This clone came up once. J is TRBJ2-6 and V is TRBV11-2; a possible D gene is TRBD1 (6 bases). This CDR3 region has 15 residues. Trimming pared 4 bases from V and 3 bases from J, leaving 10 bases between. Germline CDR1 SGHAT, CDR2 FQNNGV. The CDR3 protein is CASSSGARGANVLTF. CDR3 bases: TGTGCCAGCAGCTCAGGGGCTCGTGGGGCCAACGTCCTGACTTTC.

The chain links TRBV5-1 to TRBJ2-3; 12 bases align to TRBD2. Germline V CDR1 and CDR2: SGHRS, YFSETQ. The CDR3 runs to 17 residues. V lost 4 bases to trimming and J lost 4 bases; unmatched junction nucleotides: 10. Written as DNA, the CDR3 is TGCGCCAGCAGCCCCCCGCTAGCGGGAGGGCCCGCAGATACGCAGTATTTT. Its protein product is CASSPPLAGGPADTQYF.